The 4 T cell receptor beta chains listed next were all sequenced from one sample in a study of blood T cells in healthy people across ages. Primers used in a second PCR of roughly 6 to 12 cycles were a sample-barcoded 5' primer and a J-beta primer mix. TCRdb independently ran MiXCR on the 5' RACE reads; one entry per CDR3 protein. The table lists 1,100,000 or so distinct CDR3 sequences, roughly 45% of them singletons. The specimen sequenced was blood. These TCRs come from a woman between 55 and 75 years old in good health.

Regarding this clonotype: This may arise from a read error, as a much more abundant clone is one base away. The chain recombines TRBV6-2 or TRBV6-3 with TRBJ2-1; a possible D gene is TRBD1 (6 bases). CDR1 and CDR2 (germline): MNHEY, SVGEGT. CDR3 size: 13 residues. V gave up 2 bases and J gave up 10 bases, with 12 bases separating them. CDR3 coding DNA: TGTGCCAGCAGTTACCGACAGGCCTACGAGCAGTTCTTC. The encoded protein is CASSYRQAYEQFF.

This clonotype was detected a few times. The J gene is TRBJ2-7, the V gene TRBV27; maybe TRBD1 (6 bases). This CDR3 is built from 14 residues. Deletions cut 3 bases from V and 6 bases from J, with 15 bases between. Germline loops: CDR1 MNHEY, CDR2 SMNVEV (reference sequence). The CDR3: CASSFSIPGAEQYF. The CDR3 DNA follows: TGTGCCAGCAGTTTTAGTATTCCAGGGGCCGAGCAGTACTTC.

This clonotype was counted a few times. The chain combines TRBV9 with TRBJ2-7, with 11 bases lining up with TRBD2. Germline-derived CDR1 and CDR2 are SGDLS and YYNGEE. The CDR3 runs 19 residues. V shed 4 bases and J 0 bases; nucleotides not matched to a gene: 15. CDR3 region: CASSRRPLASGRYSYEQYF. CDR3 coding DNA: TGTGCCAGCAGCAGAAGGCCCCTAGCTAGCGGGAGGTACTCCTACGAGCAGTACTTC. Full variable domain (missing parts from reference TRBV9 and TRBJ2-7): DSGVTQTPKHLITATGQRVTLRCSPRSGDLSVYWYQQSLDQGLQFLIQYYNGEERAKGNILERFSAQQFPDLHSELNLSSLELGDSALYFCASSRRPLASGRYSYEQYFGPGTRLTVT.

This clonotype turned up a few times. The rearrangement joins TRBV11-2 to TRBJ2-3, with 8 positions matching TRBD2. J was trimmed by 1 base and V by 4 bases; bases with no gene match: 7. The V gene's germline CDR1 is SGHAT and CDR2 FQNNGV. The CDR3 covers 16 residues. CDR3 in DNA: TGTGCCAGCAGCTCAAACGCGGGGGGCCGCACAGATACGCAGTATTTT. Amino acid sequence: CASSSNAGGRTDTQYF.